The clone carrying this TCR beta chain was counted at least ten times. The antigen remains unidentified. V lost 3 bases and J lost 3, with 9 bases in between. CDR3 length: 13 amino acids. In germline, CDR1 is DFQATT, CDR2 SNEGSKA (reference sequence). This sample is drawn from a study of glioma-infiltrating T cells. Overall study findings and caveats: Above-expected tissue-blood divergence occurred in all gliomas, most in low-grade ones.

TCR alpha and beta CDR3 regions were amplified from RNA using iRepertoire nested multiplex PCR. TCRdb passed the multiplex PCR reads through MiXCR, listing each CDR3 protein once. The table records over 90,000 distinct CDR3 sequences, 25% to 35% of them present only once. The genes are TRBV20-1 and TRBJ1-5, with D perhaps matching TRBD1 (5 bases). The receptor was derived from a human donor with low-grade glioma or glioblastoma, undergoing nonglioma brain surgery, or in good health (not recorded which). Specimen: glioma tissue, nonneoplastic brain tissue, or PBMCs (not recorded which). Here the CDR3 reads CSASATVNQPQHF. The CDR3 DNA is TGCAGTGCTAGCGCGACAGTCAATCAGCCCCAGCATTTT.